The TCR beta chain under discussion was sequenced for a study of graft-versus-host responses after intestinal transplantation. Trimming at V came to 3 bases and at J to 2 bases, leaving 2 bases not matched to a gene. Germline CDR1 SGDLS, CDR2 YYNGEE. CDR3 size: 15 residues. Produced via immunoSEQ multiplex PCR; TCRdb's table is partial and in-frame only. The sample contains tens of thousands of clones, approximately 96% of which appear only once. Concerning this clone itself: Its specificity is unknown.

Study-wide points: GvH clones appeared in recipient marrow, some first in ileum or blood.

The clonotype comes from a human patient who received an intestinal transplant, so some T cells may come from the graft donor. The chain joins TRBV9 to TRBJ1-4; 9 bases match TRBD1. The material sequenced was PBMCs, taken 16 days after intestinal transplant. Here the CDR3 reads CASSGTGGTNEKLFF. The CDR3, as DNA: TGTGCCAGCAGCGGAACAGGGGGCACTAATGAAAAACTGTTTTTT. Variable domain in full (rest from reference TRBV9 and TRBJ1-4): DSGVTQTPKHLITATGQRVTLRCSPRSGDLSVYWYQQSLDQGLQFLIQYYNGEERAKGNILERFSAQQFPDLHSELNLSSLELGDSALYFCASSGTGGTNEKLFFGSGTQLSVL.